This T cell receptor beta chain comes out of a study of blood T cell repertoires in COVID-19. Across the study: Italy, Spain and the United States were the sources of the convalescent and acute COVID-19 samples. The cDNA or gDNA used as material had been derived from T cells, B-cell-depleted T cells, or PBMCs.

Original data processing: Reference gene primer amplification yielded estimated nucleated cell counts. Only in-frame clones appear in the TCRdb table, and some are missing; sequencing was by immunoSEQ multiplex PCR. That table gives V, J and clone size, and the DNA gave D and trimming. The sample has about 70,000 clones; roughly 90% are singletons. Germline CDR1 and CDR2: MDHEN and SYDVKM. The CDR3 loop spans 15 amino acids. V shed 5 bases and J 9 bases; nucleotides not matched to a gene: 9. V gene TRBV28 combines with J gene TRBJ1-6; 8 nucleotides agree with TRBD1. The specimen was peripheral blood. The receptor's source is a man in his forties or fifties with acute or convalescent COVID-19. CDR3 amino acids: CASSLYRDRSSPLHF. The CDR3 DNA follows: TGTGCCAGCAGTCTGTACCGGGACAGGAGTTCACCCCTCCACTTT.